A selection of T cell receptor beta chains follows, all from one sample in a study of cytomegalovirus exposure and HLA in healthy donors. Sequencing was performed with immunoSEQ multiplex PCR; in TCRdb, only in-frame clones are kept and a portion is missing. The profile shows approximately 89,000 clones, around three quarters of them singletons. The source material was PBMCs. The receptors stem from a male donor in good health and CMV-seronegative. CDR3s leave out the opening cysteine and the closing phenylalanine or tryptophan. D genes are given only for firm matches. Expanded clones are given a class, and other clones once, few, many or no size at all.

j_call	clone_size	v_call	d_call	cdr3_aa
TRBJ2-2	-	TRBV5-4	TRBD2	ASSLAGGYTGELF
TRBJ1-5	-	TRBV28	TRBD1	ASSPGQVSSQPQH
TRBJ1-2	once	TRBV9	-	ASNPTQGFNYGYT
TRBJ2-3	few	TRBV6-5	TRBD2	ASSFTSAKSTDTQY
TRBJ1-2	-	TRBV7-9	-	ASSEGEGSYGYT
TRBJ1-2	once	TRBV19	-	ASSLDSLNYGYT
TRBJ1-3	-	TRBV20-1	-	SYQGGNTIY
TRBJ1-5	few	TRBV6-6	-	ATSGQQNQPQH
TRBJ1-5	-	TRBV5-5	TRBD1	ASSLVGTDNQPQH
TRBJ2-5	-	TRBV5-8	-	ASSLGPNEETQY
TRBJ2-7	-	TRBV2	-	ASSERQVPTYEQY
TRBJ1-4	once	TRBV28	TRBD1	ASSSPTPDRYNEKLF
TRBJ1-5	-	TRBV10-3	-	AISKDTDQPQH
TRBJ1-1	-	TRBV25-1	TRBD1	ASKTGGYMNTEAF
TRBJ2-1	-	TRBV7-3	-	ASSPGRGGDEQF
TRBJ2-3	few	TRBV10-1	TRBD2	ASDGTSGSIDTQY
TRBJ2-3	few	TRBV9	TRBD2	ASSPGLAGGKTDTQY
TRBJ1-1	-	TRBV10-3	TRBD1	AISPDRGGTEAF
TRBJ1-4	-	TRBV5-5	-	ASSLVATTNEKLF
TRBJ1-1	-	TRBV29-1	-	SHGKGEFAEAF
TRBJ2-7	-	TRBV28	TRBD2	ASSLTSGGPSYEQY
TRBJ1-4	-	TRBV30	TRBD1	AWTTGLGEKLF
TRBJ1-1	-	TRBV2	TRBD1	ASSGQGGLNTEAF